Sequencing of this T cell receptor (beta chain) was carried out in a study of cytomegalovirus exposure and HLA in healthy donors. Study-level points and caveats: The likely explanation for a cluster of highly shared sequence variants was sequencing artifact. When analyzed later, a missense DCLRE1C variant was found to be linked to TCR beta V- and J-gene trimming. In a later analysis, DRB1 alleles had the most associated TCRs; HLA-C alleles the fewest. Reports showed the classifier diagnosing cytomegalovirus status with high specificity and sensitivity.

As to this clone: Its target is unknown.

The study ran its PCR with 60 Vbeta and 13 Jbeta primers. The table came from immunoSEQ multiplex PCR; TCRdb's copy has only in-frame clones and leaves some out. The data show roughly 81,000 clones, with 60% to 80% seen just once and about 2.1% held by the top ten. The germline gives CDR1 GTSNPN, CDR2 SVGIG (reference sequence). The CDR3 is 14 residues long. With V trimmed by 1 base and J by 7 bases, 3 bases remained unmatched. This TCR was recovered from a boy aged 10-17 years in good health and CMV-seronegative. The sample taken for sequencing was PBMCs. The rearrangement uses TRBV30 and TRBJ1-4, with 10 nucleotides matching TRBD1. Written as DNA, the CDR3 is TGTGCCTGGAGTGCCGGGACAGGGGTTGAAAAACTGTTTTTT. Amino acid sequence: CAWSAGTGVEKLFF.